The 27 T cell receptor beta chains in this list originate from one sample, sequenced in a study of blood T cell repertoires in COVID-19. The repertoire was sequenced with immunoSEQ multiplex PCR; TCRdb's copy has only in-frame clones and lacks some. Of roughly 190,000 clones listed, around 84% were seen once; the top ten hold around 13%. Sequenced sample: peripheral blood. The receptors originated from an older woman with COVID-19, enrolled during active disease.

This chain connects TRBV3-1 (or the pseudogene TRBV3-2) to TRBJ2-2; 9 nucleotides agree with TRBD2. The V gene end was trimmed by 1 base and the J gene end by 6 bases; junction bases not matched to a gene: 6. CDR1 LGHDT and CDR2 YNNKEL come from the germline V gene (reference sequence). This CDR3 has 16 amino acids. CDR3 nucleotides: TGTGCCAGCAGCCAAGTAGCTAGCGGGGCCCCCGGGGAGCTGTTTTTT. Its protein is CASSQVASGAPGELFF.

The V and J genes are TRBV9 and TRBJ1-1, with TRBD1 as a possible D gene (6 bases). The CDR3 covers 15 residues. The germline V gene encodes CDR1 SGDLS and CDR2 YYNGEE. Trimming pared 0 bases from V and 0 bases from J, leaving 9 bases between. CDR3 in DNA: TGTGCCAGCAGCGTAGGTGGGGGCTTGAACACTGAAGCTTTCTTT. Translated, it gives CASSVGGGLNTEAFF.

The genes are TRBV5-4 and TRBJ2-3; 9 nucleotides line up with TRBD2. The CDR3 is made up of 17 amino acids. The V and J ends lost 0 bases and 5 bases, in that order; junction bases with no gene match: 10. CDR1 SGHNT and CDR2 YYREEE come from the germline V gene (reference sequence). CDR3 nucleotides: TGTGCCAGCAGCTTGGATCCGAGCGGGGGGCCGAAAGATACGCAGTATTTT. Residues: CASSLDPSGGPKDTQYF. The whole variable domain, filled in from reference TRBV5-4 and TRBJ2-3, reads ETGVTQSPTHLIKTRGQQVTLRCSSQSGHNTVSWYQQALGQGPQFIFQYYREEENGRGNFPPRFSGLQFPNYSSELNVNALELDDSALYLCASSLDPSGGPKDTQYFGPGTRLTVL.

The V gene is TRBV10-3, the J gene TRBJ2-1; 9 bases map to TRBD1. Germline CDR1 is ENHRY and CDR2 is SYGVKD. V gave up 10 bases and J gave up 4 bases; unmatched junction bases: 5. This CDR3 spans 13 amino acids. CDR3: CATWTGEYNEQFF. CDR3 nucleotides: TGTGCCACCTGGACAGGGGAGTACAATGAGCAGTTCTTC.

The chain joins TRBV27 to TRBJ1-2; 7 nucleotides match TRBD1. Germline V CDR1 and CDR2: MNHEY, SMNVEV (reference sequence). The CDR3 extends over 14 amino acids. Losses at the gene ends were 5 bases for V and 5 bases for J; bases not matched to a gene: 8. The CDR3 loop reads CASSRQQGRYGYTF. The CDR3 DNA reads TGTGCCAGCAGTAGACAACAGGGGCGGTATGGCTACACCTTC.

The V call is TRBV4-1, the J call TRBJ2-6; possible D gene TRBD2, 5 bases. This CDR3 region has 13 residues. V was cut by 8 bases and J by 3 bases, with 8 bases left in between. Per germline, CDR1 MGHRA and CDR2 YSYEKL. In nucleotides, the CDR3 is TGCGCCAGCGGGGAGAATGGGGCCAACGTCCTGACTTTC. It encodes CASGENGANVLTF.

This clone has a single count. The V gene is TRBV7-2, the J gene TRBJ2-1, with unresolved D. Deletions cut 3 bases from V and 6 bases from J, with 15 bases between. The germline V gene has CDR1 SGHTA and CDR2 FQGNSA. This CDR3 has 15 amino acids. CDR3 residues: CASSLSMNSLNEQFF. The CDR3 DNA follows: TGTGCCAGCAGCTTGTCGATGAACAGCCTCAATGAGCAGTTCTTC.

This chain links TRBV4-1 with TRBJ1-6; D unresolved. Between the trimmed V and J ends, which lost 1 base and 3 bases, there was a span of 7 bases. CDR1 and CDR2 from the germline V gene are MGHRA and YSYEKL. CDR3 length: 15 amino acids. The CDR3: CASSQAHNYNSPLHF. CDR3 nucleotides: TGCGCCAGCAGCCAAGCACATAACTATAATTCACCCCTCCACTTT.

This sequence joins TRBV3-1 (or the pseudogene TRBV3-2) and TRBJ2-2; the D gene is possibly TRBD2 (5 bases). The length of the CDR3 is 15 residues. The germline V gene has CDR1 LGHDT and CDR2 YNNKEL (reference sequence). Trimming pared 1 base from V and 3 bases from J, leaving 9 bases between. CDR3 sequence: CASSQGRTYTGELFF. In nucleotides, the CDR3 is TGTGCCAGCAGCCAAGGGAGGACCTACACCGGGGAGCTGTTTTTT.

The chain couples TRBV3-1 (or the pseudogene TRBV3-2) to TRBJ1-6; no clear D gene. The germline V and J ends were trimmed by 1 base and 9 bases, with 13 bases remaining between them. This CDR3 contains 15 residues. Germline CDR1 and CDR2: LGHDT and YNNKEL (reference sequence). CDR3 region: CASSQGVASTSPLHF. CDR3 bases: TGTGCCAGCAGCCAAGGTGTAGCCAGTACTTCACCCCTCCACTTT.

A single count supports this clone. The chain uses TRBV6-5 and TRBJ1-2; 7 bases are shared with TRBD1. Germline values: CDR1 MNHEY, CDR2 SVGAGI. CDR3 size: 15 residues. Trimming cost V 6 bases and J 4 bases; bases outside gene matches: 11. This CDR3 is CASSRDSLSSYGYTF. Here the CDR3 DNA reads TGTGCCAGCAGCAGGGACAGCCTCTCCAGCTATGGCTACACCTTC.

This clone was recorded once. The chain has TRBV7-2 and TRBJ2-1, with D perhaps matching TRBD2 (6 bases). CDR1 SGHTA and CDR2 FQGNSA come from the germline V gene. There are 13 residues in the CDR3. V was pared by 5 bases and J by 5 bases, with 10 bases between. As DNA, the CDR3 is TGTGCCAGCAGCCCCCAGCGGGACAATGAGCAGTTCTTC. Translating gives CASSPQRDNEQFF.

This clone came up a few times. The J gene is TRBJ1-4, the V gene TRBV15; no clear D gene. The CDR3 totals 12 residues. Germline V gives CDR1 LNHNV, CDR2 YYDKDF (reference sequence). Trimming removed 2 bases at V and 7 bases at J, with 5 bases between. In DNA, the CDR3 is TGTGCCACCAGCAGAACAAGTGAAAAACTGTTTTTT. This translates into CATSRTSEKLFF.

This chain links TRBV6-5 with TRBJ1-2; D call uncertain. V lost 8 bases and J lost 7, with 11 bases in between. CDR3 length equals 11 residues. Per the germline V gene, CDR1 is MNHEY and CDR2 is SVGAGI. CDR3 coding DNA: TGTGCCAGCGGGCAGGTAAGTGGCTACACCTTC. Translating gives CASGQVSGYTF.

The CDR3 reads CAWGQGGTTSPLHF. CDR3 DNA sequence: TGTGCCTGGGGTCAAGGGGGGACTACTTCACCCCTCCACTTT. V gene TRBV30 combines with J gene TRBJ1-6; TRBD1 is a possible D gene (6 bases). Germline values: CDR1 GTSNPN, CDR2 SVGIG (reference sequence). The CDR3 consists of 14 residues. V dropped 5 bases and J dropped 9 bases, with 17 bases sitting between them.

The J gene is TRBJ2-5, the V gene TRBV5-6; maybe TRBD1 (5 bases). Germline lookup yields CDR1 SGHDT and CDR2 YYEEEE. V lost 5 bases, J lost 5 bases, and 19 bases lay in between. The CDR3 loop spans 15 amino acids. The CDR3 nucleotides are TGTGCCAGCAGTACAGGTTCCCGGTATCCGGAGACCCAGTACTTC. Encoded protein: CASSTGSRYPETQYF.

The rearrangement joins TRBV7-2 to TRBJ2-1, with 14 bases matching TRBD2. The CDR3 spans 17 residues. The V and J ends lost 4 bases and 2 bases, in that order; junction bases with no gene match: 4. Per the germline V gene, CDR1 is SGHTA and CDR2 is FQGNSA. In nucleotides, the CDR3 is TGTGCCAGCAGCTCGCGACTAGCGGGAGGGACCTACAATGAGCAGTTCTTC. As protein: CASSSRLAGGTYNEQFF. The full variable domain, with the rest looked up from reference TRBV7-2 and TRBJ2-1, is GAGVSQSPSNKVTEKGKDVELRCDPISGHTALYWYRQSLGQGLEFLIYFQGNSAPDKSGLPSDRFSAERTGGSVSTLTIQRTQQEDSAVYLCASSSRLAGGTYNEQFFGPGTRLTVL.

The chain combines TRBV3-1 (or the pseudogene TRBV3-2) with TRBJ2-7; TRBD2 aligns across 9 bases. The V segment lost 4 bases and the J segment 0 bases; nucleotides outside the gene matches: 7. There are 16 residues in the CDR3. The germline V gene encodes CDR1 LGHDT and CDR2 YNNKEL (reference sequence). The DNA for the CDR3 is TGTGCCAGCAGCCGTGGACTAGCGCAAAGCTCCTACGAGCAGTACTTC. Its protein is CASSRGLAQSSYEQYF.

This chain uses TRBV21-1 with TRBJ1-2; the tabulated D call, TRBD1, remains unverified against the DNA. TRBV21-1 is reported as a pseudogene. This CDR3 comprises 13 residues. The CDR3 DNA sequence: TGTGCCAGCAGCATCTGGGACAGAGGTGGCTACACCTTC. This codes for CASSIWDRGGYTF.

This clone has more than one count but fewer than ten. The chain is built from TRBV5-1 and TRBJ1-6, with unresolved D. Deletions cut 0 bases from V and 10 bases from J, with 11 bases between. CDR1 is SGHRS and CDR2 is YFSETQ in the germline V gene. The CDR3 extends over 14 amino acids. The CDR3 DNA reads TGCGCCAGCAGCTTGGGGCCCCCCGCATCACCCCTCCACTTT. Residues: CASSLGPPASPLHF.

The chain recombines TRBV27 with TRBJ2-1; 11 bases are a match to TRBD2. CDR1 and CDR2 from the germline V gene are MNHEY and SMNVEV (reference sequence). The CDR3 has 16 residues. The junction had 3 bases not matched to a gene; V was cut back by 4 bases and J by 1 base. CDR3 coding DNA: TGTGCCAGCAGTTCACTAGCGGGAGTGTCCTACAATGAGCAGTTCTTC. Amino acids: CASSSLAGVSYNEQFF.

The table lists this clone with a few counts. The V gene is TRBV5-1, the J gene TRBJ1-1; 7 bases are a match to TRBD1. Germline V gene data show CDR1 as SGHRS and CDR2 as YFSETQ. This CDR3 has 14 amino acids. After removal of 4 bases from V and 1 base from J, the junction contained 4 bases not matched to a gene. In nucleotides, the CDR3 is TGCGCCAGCAGCACACAGGGGCAGAACACTGAAGCTTTCTTT. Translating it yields CASSTQGQNTEAFF.

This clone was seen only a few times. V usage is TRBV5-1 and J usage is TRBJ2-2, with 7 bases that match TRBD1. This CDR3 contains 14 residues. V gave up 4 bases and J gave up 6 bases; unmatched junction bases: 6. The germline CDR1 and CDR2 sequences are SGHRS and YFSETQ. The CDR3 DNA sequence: TGCGCCAGCAGCATCCGACAGGGCCCCGGGGAGCTGTTTTTT. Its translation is CASSIRQGPGELFF.

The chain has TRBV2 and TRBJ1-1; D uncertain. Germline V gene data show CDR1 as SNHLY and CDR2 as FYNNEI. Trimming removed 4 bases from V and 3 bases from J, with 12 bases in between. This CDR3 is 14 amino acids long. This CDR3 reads CASSVRRADTEAFF. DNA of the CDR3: TGTGCCAGCAGTGTCAGGAGAGCGGACACTGAAGCTTTCTTT.

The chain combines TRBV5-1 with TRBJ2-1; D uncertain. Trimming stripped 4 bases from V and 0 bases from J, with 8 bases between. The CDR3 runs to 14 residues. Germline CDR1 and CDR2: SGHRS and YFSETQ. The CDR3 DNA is TGCGCCAGCAGCGTCTACGGCTCCTACAATGAGCAGTTCTTC. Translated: CASSVYGSYNEQFF.

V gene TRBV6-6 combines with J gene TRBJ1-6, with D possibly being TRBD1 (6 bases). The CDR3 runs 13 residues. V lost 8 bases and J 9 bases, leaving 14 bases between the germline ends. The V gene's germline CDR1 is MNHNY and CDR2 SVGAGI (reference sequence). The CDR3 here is CASGQQGSSPLHF. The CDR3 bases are TGTGCCAGCGGTCAACAGGGAAGTTCACCCCTCCACTTT.

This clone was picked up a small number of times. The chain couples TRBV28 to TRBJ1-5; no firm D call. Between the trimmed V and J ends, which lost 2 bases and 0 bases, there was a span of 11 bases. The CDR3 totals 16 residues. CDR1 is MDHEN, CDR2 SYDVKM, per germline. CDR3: CASSLSWHFSNQPQHF. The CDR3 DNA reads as TGTGCCAGCAGTTTAAGTTGGCATTTTAGCAATCAGCCCCAGCATTTT.